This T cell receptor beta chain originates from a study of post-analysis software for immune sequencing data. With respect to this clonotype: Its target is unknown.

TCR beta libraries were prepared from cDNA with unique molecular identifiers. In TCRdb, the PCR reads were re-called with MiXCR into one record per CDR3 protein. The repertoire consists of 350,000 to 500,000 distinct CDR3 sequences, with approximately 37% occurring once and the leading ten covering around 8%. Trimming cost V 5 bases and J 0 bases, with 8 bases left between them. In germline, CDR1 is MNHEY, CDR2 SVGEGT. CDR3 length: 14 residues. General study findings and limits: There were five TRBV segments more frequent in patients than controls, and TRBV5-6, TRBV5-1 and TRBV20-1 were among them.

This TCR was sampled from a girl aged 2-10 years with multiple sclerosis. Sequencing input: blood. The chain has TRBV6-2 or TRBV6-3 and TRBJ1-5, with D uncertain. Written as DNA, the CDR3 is TGTGCCAGCAGTGATTATGATAGCAATCAGCCCCAGCATTTT. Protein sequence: CASSDYDSNQPQHF.